This TCR beta chain appears in the sequencing data of a study of CD8 T cells in Susac syndrome (dated by TCRdb to the late 2010s). Notes on the research overall: The study used repertoire sequencing to test whether antigen drove CD8+ T cell activation and differentiation in Susac syndrome. CD8+ T cell repertoire clonality was compared between some 13 healthy donors, some 14 Susac syndrome patients and fewer than 19 multiple sclerosis patients. Beyond this particular receptor, the publication reports: The study acknowledged that relatively few individuals were included in the TCR sequencing and HLA analysis.

On this clonotype: Its antigen target is currently unknown. No base-level quality is on record; no much larger clone is a single base apart.

Peripheral blood CD8+ and CD4+ T cells from healthy donors, Susac syndrome patients and multiple sclerosis patients were profiled using high-throughput TCR beta sequencing. The healthy donors served as controls matched for age and sex. Bulk CD8+ and CD4+ T cells were purified magnetically by negative isolation, whereas CD8+ TEMRA cells were enriched by FACS. Blood was collected in EDTA tubes and processed within 24 hours, with PBMCs isolated through density gradient centrifugation. PBMCs destined for TCR sequencing were cryopreserved in liquid nitrogen and later thawed in a 37 °C water bath. Purity of sorted or isolated CD4+, CD8+ and CD8+ TEMRA cells was at least 90%. CDR1 and CDR2 are drawn from the germline V gene: MGHDK, SYGVNS. Between the V and J ends, shortened by 3 bases and 9 bases respectively, the junction contains 6 bases. CDR3 length: 11 amino acids, cysteine to phenylalanine. Only the CDR3 DNA is retained, 33 bases long and in frame from the first base.

RNA was extracted using the RNeasy kit, and roughly 0.5 to 1 ug of the RNA was reverse transcribed with random hexamers. TCR beta CDR3 regions were amplified with the immunoSEQ multiplex PCR assay covering 54 Vbeta and 13 Jbeta segments. To correct PCR amplification bias, a synthetic template baseline was used for both primer optimization and computational correction. From the authors' description of their analysis: Reads were annotated to V, D and J genes according to IMGT and were analyzed with immunoSEQ Analyzer, with only productive sequences retained. Clonality was computed as one minus Shannon entropy normalized by log2 of the number of productive unique sequences. Public and private clones were assessed among the 100 most prevalent clones of each patient and control. Susac-specific clones were defined as absent from healthy and MS cohorts, roughly 1,100 published viral clones and other ImmuneACCESS disease sequences. The public reads were run again by TCRdb, first through fastp at Q25 and then through MiXCR, and only productive beta chains were kept. Each entry merges the rows of one CDR3 protein and shows their most common DNA and genes. TCRdb, not the authors, supplied the V and J calls. This sample holds some 90,000 distinct CDR3 sequences; roughly 93% were observed only once. The ten largest clones add up to around 0.34% of the sample.

The source of this sequence is a human donor in good health. The sequence joins TRBV25-1 to TRBJ2-1, with the D call tentatively TRBD1 or TRBD2, each fitting 5 bases. The sequencing input was CD8+ T cells from PBMCs. The base sequence is TGTGCCAGCAGTGAGAGGGGTGAGCAGTTCTTC. Translated, this is CASSERGEQFF. The variable domain in full, with residues beyond the CDR3 obtained from the reference TRBV25-1 and TRBJ2-1 genes, is EADIYQTPRYLVIGTGKKITLECSQTMGHDKMYWYQQDPGMELHLIHYSYGVNSTEKGDLSSESTVSRIRTEHFPLTLESARPSHTSQYLCASSERGEQFFGPGTRLTVL.